The 8 T cell receptor beta chains below all came from one sample that was sequenced in a study of spatial heterogeneity in lung cancer. Broader study findings: Counts that tracked tumor mutation counts were those of expanded intratumoral alpha and beta TCRs.

Antigens for these TCRs are unknown. Each CDR3 protein gets one entry after TCRdb re-called the 5' RACE reads with MiXCR. The sample holds under 2,500 distinct CDR3 sequences, 8% seen once. Stated time point: sample taken at primary tumor resection. The sample consisted of lung tumor tissue, taken at surgery. These receptors were obtained from a female donor with early-stage non-small cell lung cancer.

This clonotype is labeled as medium-sized. The chain joins TRBV6-5 to TRBJ2-7; the match to TRBD1 covers 7 bases. CDR3 length equals 14 residues. V shed 0 bases, J shed 3 bases, and the junction held 2 bases outside the gene matches. Germline CDR1 MNHEY, CDR2 SVGAGI. CDR3 in amino acids: CASSYSNRGYEQYF. CDR3 DNA sequence: TGTGCCAGCAGTTACTCGAACAGGGGCTACGAGCAGTACTTC.

By its share, this clonotype is medium-sized. The V and J genes are TRBV7-3 and TRBJ2-1; D not resolved. Germline V lookup: CDR1 SGHTA, CDR2 FQGTGA. The CDR3 runs 13 residues. The V gene lost 6 bases and the J gene lost 6 bases, with 12 bases spanning the gap. CDR3: CASSRLYGNEQFF. The CDR3, as DNA: TGTGCCAGCAGTCGATTGTACGGCAATGAGCAGTTCTTC. The variable domain in full, with the rest retrieved from reference TRBV7-3 and TRBJ2-1, is GAGVSQTPSNKVTEKGKYVELRCDPISGHTALYWYRQSLGQGPEFLIYFQGTGAADDSGLPNDRFFAVRPEGSVSTLKIQRTERGDSAVYLCASSRLYGNEQFFGPGTRLTVL.

Within the sample, this clonotype is medium-sized. The rearrangement joins TRBV9 to TRBJ1-6, with D perhaps TRBD1 (6 bases). V was shortened by 2 bases and J by 8 bases, with 11 bases between the two germline ends. Per germline, CDR1 SGDLS and CDR2 YYNGEE. The CDR3 length is 14 residues. Here the CDR3 reads CASSVTGTYSPLHF. DNA of the CDR3: TGTGCCAGCAGCGTTACAGGGACCTATTCACCCCTCCACTTT.

This clonotype is categorized as medium-sized. The rearrangement links TRBV27 to TRBJ2-1; D ambiguous. Trimming stripped 2 bases from V and 2 bases from J, with 10 bases between. Germline V CDR1 and CDR2: MNHEY, SMNVEV (reference sequence). The CDR3 sequence is 15 residues long. The CDR3 DNA sequence: TGTGCCAGCAGTTTAAGGGCGGCTGCCTACAATGAGCAGTTCTTC. This gives the protein CASSLRAAAYNEQFF.

About this clonotype itself: This could be a read error, since a much larger clone is one nucleotide away. The J gene is TRBJ2-3, the V gene TRBV6-2 or TRBV6-3; D remains ambiguous. Trimming removed 0 bases from V and 4 bases from J, with 5 bases in between. Germline V gene sequence: CDR1 MNHEY, CDR2 SVGEGT. The CDR3 runs to 13 residues. As DNA, the CDR3 is TGTGCCAGCAGTTACTCGATAGCAGATACGCAGTATTTT. Translated, it gives CASSYSIADTQYF.

This clonotype showed up many times. The V call is TRBV7-8, the J call TRBJ1-1; weak D call: TRBD1 (5 bases). CDR1 is SGHVS, CDR2 FQNEAQ, per germline. This CDR3 region has 14 residues. V dropped 0 bases and J dropped 3 bases, with 8 bases sitting between them. CDR3 amino acids: CASSLAGTYTEAFF. CDR3 DNA: TGTGCCAGCAGCTTAGCCGGGACCTACACTGAAGCTTTCTTT.

Relative to its sample, this clonotype is medium-sized (0.01 to 0.1%). The chain has TRBV24-1 and TRBJ2-5; D may be TRBD2 (5 bases). Germline assignment: CDR1 KGHDR and CDR2 SFDVKD. The CDR3 consists of 13 residues. V was shortened by 4 bases and J by 5 bases, with 10 bases between the two germline ends. The CDR3: CATSEPGMETQYF. The CDR3 coding sequence is TGTGCCACCAGTGAGCCCGGGATGGAGACCCAGTACTTC.

This clonotype is labeled as medium-sized (0.01 to 0.1%). The J gene is TRBJ2-7, the V gene TRBV4-2; D possibly matches TRBD1 or TRBD2 (5 bases each). In germline, CDR1 is LGHNA, CDR2 YNFKEQ. The CDR3 spans 13 residues. V was cut by 1 base and J by 3 bases, with 7 bases left in between. The CDR3: CASSQVGDYEQYV. For the CDR3, the DNA is TGTGCCAGCAGCCAAGTGGGGGACTACGAGCAGTACGTC.